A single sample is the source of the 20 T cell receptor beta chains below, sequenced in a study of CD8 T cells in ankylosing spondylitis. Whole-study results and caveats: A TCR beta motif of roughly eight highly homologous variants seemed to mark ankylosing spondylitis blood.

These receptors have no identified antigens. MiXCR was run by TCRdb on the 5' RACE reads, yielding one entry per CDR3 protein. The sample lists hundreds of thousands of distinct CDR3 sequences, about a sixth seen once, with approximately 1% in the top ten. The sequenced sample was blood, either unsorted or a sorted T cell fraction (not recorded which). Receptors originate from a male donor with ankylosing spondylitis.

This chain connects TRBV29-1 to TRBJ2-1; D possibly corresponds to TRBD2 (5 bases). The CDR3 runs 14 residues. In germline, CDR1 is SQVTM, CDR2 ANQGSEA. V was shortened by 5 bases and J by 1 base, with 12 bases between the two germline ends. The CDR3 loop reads CSVRRSGSYNEQFF. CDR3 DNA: TGCAGCGTTCGGAGGTCAGGATCCTACAATGAGCAGTTCTTC.

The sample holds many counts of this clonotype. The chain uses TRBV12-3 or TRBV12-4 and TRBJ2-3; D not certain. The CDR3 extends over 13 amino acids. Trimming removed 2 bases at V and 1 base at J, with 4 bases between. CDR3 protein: CASSLTGTDTQYF. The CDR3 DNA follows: TGTGCCAGCAGTTTAACGGGCACAGATACGCAGTATTTT.

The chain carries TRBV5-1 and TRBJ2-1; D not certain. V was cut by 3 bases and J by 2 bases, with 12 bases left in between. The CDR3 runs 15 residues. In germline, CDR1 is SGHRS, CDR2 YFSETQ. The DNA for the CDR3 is TGCGCCAGCAGCTCGGATCCCGGAGCCTACAATGAGCAGTTCTTC. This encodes CASSSDPGAYNEQFF.

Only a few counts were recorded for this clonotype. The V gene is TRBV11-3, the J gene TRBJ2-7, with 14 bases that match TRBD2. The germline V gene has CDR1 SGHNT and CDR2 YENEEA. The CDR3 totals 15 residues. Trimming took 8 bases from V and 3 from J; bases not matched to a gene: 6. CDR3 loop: CASSRLAGGNYEQYF. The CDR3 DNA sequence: TGTGCCAGCTCCCGACTAGCGGGGGGGAACTACGAGCAGTACTTC.

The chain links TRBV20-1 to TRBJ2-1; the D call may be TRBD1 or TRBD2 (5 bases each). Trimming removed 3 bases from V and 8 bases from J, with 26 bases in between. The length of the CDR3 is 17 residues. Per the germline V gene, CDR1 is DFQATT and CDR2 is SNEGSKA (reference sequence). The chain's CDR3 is CSASPGRAPGPRHEQFF. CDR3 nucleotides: TGCAGTGCTAGCCCCGGCAGAGCACCGGGACCTAGGCATGAGCAGTTCTTC.

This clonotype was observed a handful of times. The DNA for the CDR3 is TGTGCCAGCAGCCCCCCAGGACAGTACTCTGGAAACACCATATATTTT. Amino acid sequence: CASSPPGQYSGNTIYF. The genes are TRBV3-1 and TRBJ1-3, with D maybe TRBD1 (6 bases). Trimming removed 4 bases from V and 0 bases from J, with 13 bases in between. CDR3 length: 16 amino acids. Germline CDR1 is LGHDT and CDR2 is YNNKEL (reference sequence). Drawing the rest from reference TRBV3-1 and TRBJ1-3, the complete variable domain is DTAVSQTPKYLVTQMGNDKSIKCEQNLGHDTMYWYKQDSKKFLKIMFSYNNKELIINETVPNRFSPKSPDKAHLNLHINSLELGDSAVYFCASSPPGQYSGNTIYFGEGSWLTVV.

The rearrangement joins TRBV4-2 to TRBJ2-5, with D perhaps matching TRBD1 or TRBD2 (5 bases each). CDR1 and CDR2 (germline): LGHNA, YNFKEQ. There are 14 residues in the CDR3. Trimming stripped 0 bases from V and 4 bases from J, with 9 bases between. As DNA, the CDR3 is TGTGCCAGCAGCCAAGAGGGGGTTGCAGAGACCCAGTACTTC. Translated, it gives CASSQEGVAETQYF.

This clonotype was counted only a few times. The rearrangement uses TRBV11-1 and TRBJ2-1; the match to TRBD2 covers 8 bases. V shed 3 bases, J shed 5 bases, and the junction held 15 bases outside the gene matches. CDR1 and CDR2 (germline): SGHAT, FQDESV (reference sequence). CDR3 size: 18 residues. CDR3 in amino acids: CASSLRGELAVRNNEQFF. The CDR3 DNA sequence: TGTGCCAGCAGCTTGCGGGGGGAGTTAGCGGTTAGGAACAATGAGCAGTTCTTC.

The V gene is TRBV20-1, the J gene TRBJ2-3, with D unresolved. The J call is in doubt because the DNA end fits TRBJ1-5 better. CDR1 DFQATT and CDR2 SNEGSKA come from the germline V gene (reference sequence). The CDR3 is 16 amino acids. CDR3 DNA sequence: TGCAGTGCTAGAGATCAGCGGGGAGCGAGCACAGATACGCAGCATTTT. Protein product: CSARDQRGASTDTQHF.

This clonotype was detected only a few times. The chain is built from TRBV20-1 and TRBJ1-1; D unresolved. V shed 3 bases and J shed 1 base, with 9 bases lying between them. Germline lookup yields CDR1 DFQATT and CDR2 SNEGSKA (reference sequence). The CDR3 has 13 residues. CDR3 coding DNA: TGCAGTGCTAGTAAATTAGGGAACACTGAAGCTTTCTTT. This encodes CSASKLGNTEAFF.

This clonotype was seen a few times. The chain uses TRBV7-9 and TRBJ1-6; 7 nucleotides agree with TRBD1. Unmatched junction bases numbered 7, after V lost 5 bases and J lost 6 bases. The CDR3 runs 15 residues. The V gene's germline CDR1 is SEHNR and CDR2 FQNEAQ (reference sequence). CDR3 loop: CASSSSGTVNSPLHF. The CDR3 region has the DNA TGTGCCAGCAGCAGCTCCGGGACAGTTAATTCACCCCTCCACTTT. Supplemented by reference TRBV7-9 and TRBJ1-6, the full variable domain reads DTGVSQNPRHKITKRGQNVTFRCDPISEHNRLYWYRQTLGQGPEFLTYFQNEAQLEKSRLLSDRFSAERPKGSFSTLEIQRTEQGDSAMYLCASSSSGTVNSPLHFGNGTRLTVT.

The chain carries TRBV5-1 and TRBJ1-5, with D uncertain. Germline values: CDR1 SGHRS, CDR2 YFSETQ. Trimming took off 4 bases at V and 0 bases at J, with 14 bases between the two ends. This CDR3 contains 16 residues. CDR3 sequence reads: CASSLDGMVSNQPQHF. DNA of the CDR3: TGCGCCAGCAGCCTAGACGGTATGGTTAGCAATCAGCCCCAGCATTTT.

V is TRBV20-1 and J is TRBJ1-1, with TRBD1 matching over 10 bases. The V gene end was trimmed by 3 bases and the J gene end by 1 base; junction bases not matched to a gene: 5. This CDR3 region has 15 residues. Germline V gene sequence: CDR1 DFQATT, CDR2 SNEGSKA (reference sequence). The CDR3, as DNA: TGCAGTGCTAGCCGGGACAGGGGATGGAACACTGAAGCTTTCTTT. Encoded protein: CSASRDRGWNTEAFF.

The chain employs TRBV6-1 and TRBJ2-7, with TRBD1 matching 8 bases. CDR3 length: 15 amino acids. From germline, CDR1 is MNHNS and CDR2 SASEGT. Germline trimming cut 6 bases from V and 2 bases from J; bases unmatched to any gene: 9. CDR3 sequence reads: CASSRQGFGAYEQYF. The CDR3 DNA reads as TGTGCCAGCAGCCGACAGGGGTTTGGGGCCTACGAGCAGTACTTC.

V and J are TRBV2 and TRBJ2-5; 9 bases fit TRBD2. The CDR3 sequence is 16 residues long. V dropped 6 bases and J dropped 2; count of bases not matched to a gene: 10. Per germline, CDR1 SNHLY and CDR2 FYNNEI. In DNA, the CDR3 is TGTGCCAGCAGCGCTTCAGGACTAGCGAGACAAGAGACCCAGTACTTC. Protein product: CASSASGLARQETQYF.

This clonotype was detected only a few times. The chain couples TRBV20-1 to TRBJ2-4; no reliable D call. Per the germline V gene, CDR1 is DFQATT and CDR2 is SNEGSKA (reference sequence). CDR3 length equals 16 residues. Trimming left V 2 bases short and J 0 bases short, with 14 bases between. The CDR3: CSARRADFLAKNIQYF. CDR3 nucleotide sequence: TGCAGTGCTAGACGGGCCGATTTCTTAGCCAAAAACATTCAGTACTTC.

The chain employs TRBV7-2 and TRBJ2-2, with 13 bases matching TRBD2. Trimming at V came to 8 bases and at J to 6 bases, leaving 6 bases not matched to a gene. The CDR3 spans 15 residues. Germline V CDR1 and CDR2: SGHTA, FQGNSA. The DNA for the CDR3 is TGTGCCAGCGGGACTGGACTAGCGGGAGCCGGGGAGCTGTTTTTT. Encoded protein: CASGTGLAGAGELFF.

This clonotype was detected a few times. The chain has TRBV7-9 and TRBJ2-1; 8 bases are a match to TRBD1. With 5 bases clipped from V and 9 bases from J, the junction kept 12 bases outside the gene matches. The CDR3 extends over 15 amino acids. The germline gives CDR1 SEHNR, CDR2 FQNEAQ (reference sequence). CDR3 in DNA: TGTGCCAGCAGCCCCCTCGGACAGGGCCAGGGTGAGCAGTTCTTC. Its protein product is CASSPLGQGQGEQFF. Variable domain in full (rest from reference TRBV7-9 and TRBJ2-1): DTGVSQNPRHKITKRGQNVTFRCDPISEHNRLYWYRQTLGQGPEFLTYFQNEAQLEKSRLLSDRFSAERPKGSFSTLEIQRTEQGDSAMYLCASSPLGQGQGEQFFGPGTRLTVL.

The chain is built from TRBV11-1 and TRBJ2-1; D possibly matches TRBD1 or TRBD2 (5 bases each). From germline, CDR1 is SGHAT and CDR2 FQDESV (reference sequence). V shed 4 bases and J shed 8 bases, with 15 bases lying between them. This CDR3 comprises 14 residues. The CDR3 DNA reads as TGTGCCAGCAGCTACGGGACCCAGAGGGATGAGCAGTTCTTC. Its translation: CASSYGTQRDEQFF.

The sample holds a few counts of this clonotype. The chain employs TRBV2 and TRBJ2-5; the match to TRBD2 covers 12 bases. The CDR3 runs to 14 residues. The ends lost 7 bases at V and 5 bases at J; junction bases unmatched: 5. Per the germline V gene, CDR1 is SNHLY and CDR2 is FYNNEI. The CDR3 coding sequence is TGTGCCAGCAAATGGACTAGCGGGGTTGAGACCCAGTACTTC. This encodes CASKWTSGVETQYF.